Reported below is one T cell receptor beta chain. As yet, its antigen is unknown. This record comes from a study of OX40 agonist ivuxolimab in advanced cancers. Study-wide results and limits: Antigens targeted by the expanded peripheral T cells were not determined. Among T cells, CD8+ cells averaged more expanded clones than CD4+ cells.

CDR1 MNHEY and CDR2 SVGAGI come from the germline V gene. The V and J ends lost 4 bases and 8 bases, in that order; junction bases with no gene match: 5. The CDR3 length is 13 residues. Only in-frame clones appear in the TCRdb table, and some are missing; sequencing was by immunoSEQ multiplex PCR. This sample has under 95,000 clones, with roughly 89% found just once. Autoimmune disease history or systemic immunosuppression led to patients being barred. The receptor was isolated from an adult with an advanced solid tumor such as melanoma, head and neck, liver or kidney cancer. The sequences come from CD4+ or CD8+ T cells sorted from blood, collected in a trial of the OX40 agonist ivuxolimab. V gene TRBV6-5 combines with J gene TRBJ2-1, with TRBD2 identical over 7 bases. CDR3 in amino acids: CASSSRAGDEQFF. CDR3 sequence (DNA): TGTGCCAGCAGTTCCCGGGCGGGGGATGAGCAGTTCTTC.